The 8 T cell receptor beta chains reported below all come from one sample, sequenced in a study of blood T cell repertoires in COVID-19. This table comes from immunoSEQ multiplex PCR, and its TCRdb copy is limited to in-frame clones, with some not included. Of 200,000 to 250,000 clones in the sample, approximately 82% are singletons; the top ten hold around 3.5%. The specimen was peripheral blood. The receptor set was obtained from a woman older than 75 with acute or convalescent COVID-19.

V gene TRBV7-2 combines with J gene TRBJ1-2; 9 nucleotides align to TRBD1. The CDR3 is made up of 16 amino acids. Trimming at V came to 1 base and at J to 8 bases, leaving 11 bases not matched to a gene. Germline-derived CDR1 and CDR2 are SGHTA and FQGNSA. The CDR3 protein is CASSLDGGGTGQGYTF. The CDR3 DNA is TGTGCCAGCAGCTTAGACGGGGGCGGGACAGGGCAAGGCTACACCTTC.

DNA of the CDR3: TGTGCCAGTACGACGAGTCGGGGGGAAAAACTGTTTTTT. Protein: CASTTSRGEKLFF. V usage is TRBV19 and J usage is TRBJ1-4; tentatively, D is TRBD1 (5 bases). Trimming cost V 7 bases and J 8 bases, with 14 bases left between them. The CDR3 is made up of 13 amino acids. Germline values: CDR1 LNHDA, CDR2 SQIVND (reference sequence).

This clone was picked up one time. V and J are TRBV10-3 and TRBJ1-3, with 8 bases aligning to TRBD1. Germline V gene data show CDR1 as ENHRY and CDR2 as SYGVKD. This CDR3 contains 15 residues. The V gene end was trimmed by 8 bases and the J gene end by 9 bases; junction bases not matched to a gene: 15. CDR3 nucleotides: TGTGCCATCTCCGGGACAGGACGACCTCATGTCACCATATATTTT. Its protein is CAISGTGRPHVTIYF.

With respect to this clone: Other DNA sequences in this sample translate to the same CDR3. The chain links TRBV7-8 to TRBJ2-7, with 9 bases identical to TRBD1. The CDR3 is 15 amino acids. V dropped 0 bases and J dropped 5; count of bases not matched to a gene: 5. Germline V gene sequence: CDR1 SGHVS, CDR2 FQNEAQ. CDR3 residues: CASSLAGTGTHEQYF. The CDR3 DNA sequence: TGTGCCAGCAGCTTAGCTGGGACAGGGACCCACGAGCAGTACTTC.

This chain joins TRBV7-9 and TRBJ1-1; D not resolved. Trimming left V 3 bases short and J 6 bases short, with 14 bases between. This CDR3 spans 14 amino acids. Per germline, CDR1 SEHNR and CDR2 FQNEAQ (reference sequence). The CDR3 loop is CASSFYSGVAEAFF. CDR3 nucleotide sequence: TGTGCCAGCAGCTTCTATTCCGGGGTAGCTGAAGCTTTCTTT. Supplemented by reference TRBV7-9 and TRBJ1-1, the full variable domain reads DTGVSQNPRHKITKRGQNVTFRCDPISEHNRLYWYRQTLGQGPEFLTYFQNEAQLEKSRLLSDRFSAERPKGSFSTLEIQRTEQGDSAMYLCASSFYSGVAEAFFGQGTRLTVV.

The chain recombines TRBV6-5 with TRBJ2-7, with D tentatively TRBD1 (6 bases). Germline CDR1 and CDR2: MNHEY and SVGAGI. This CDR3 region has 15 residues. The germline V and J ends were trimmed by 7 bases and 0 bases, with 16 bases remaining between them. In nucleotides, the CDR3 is TGTGCCAGCACCAAGACAGGCCGAAGCTCCTACGAGCAGTACTTC. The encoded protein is CASTKTGRSSYEQYF.

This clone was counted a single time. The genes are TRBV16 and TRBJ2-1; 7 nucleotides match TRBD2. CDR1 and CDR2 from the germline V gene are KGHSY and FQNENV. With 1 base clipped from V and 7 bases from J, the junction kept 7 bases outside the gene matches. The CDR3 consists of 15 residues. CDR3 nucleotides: TGTGCCAGCAGCCAATTAGGGGCGGGGGAGAATGAGCAGTTCTTC. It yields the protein CASSQLGAGENEQFF.

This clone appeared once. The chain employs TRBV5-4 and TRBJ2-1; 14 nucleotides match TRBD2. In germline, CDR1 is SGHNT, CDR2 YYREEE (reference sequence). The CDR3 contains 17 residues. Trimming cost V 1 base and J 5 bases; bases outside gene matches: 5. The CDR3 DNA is TGTGCCAGCAGCTTGAGGACTAGCGGGGGGCCAGACAATGAGCAGTTCTTC. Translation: CASSLRTSGGPDNEQFF.